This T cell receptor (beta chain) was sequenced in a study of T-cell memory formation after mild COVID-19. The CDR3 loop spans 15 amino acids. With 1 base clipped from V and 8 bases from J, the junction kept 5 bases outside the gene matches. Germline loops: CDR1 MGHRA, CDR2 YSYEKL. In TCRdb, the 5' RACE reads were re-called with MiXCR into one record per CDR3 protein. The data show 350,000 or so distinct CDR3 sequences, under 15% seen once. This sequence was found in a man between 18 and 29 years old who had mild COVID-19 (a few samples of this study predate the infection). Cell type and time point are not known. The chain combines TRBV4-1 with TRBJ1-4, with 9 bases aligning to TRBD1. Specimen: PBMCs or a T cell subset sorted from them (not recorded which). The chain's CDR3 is CASSQGRTGVEKLFF. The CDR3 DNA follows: TGCGCCAGCAGCCAAGGCCGGACAGGGGTCGAAAAACTGTTTTTT.